This TCR beta chain was obtained from a study of CD8 T cells in ankylosing spondylitis. Study-level points and caveats: Blood of patients with ankylosing spondylitis appeared to be characterized by a TCR beta motif of several highly homologous variants.

V was trimmed by 3 bases and J by 6 bases, leaving 12 bases between them. The CDR3 contains 14 residues. On this clonotype: Its target is not known.

A single record per CDR3 protein comes from TCRdb applying MiXCR to the 5' RACE reads. The sample consists of roughly 300,000 distinct CDR3 sequences, less than 9.5% of them appearing once. Material: blood, either unsorted or a sorted T cell fraction (not recorded which). The source is a male donor with ankylosing spondylitis. The chain employs TRBV12-3 or TRBV12-4 and TRBJ1-5, with D perhaps TRBD1 (6 bases). The DNA for the CDR3 is TGTGCCAGCAGTTTTGGGGCAGGGGTTCAGCCCCAGCATTTT. It specifies CASSFGAGVQPQHF.